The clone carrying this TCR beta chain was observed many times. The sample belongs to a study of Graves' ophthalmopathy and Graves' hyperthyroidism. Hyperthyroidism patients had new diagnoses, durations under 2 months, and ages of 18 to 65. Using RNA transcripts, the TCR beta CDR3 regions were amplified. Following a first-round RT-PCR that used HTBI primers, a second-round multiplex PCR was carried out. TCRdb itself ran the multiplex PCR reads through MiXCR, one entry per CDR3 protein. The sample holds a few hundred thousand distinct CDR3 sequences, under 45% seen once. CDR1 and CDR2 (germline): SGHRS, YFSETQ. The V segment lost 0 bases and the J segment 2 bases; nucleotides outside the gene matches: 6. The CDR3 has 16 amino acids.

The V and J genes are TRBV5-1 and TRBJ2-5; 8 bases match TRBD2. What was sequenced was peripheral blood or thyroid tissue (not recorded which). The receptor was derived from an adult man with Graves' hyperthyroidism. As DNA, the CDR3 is TGCGCCAGCAGCTTGGGAGCGGGAGTGGGACAAGAGACCCAGTACTTC. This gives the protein CASSLGAGVGQETQYF.